This record concerns one TCR beta chain sequence. CD8+ and CD4+ T cells from blood underwent TCR beta sequencing. TEMRA cells were FACS-enriched, while CD8+ and CD4+ T cells were negatively isolated. These data come from a study of CD8 T cells in Susac syndrome. Reverse transcription of about 0.45 to 1 ug RNA used random hexamers. MiXCR was run by TCRdb on the immunoSEQ multiplex PCR reads, yielding one entry per CDR3 protein. The table includes tens of thousands of distinct CDR3 sequences, roughly 95% detected once. From germline, CDR1 is DFQATT and CDR2 SNEGSKA (reference sequence). The CDR3 is made up of 14 amino acids. Germline trimming cut 1 base from V and 0 bases from J; bases unmatched to any gene: 2.

This clonotype originated in a human donor with multiple sclerosis. Sequencing input: CD4+ T cells from PBMCs. This chain joins TRBV20-1 and TRBJ2-5; 7 nucleotides match TRBD1. CDR3 residues: CSARGGTDQETQYF. The CDR3 nucleotides are TGCAGTGCTAGAGGGGGGACAGACCAAGAGACCCAGTACTTC.